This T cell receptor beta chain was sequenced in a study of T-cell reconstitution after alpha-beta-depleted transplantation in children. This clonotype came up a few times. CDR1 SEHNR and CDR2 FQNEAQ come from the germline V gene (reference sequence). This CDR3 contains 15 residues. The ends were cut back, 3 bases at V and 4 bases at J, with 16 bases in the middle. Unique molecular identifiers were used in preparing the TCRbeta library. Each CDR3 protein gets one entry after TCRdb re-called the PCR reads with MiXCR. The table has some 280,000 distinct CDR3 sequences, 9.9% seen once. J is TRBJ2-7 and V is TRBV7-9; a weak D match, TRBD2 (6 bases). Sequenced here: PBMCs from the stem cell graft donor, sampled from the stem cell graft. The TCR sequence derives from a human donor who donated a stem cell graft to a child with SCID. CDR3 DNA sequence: TGTGCCAGCAGCTTCGGGGGACCCATAGGATACGAGCAGTACTTC. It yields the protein CASSFGGPIGYEQYF.